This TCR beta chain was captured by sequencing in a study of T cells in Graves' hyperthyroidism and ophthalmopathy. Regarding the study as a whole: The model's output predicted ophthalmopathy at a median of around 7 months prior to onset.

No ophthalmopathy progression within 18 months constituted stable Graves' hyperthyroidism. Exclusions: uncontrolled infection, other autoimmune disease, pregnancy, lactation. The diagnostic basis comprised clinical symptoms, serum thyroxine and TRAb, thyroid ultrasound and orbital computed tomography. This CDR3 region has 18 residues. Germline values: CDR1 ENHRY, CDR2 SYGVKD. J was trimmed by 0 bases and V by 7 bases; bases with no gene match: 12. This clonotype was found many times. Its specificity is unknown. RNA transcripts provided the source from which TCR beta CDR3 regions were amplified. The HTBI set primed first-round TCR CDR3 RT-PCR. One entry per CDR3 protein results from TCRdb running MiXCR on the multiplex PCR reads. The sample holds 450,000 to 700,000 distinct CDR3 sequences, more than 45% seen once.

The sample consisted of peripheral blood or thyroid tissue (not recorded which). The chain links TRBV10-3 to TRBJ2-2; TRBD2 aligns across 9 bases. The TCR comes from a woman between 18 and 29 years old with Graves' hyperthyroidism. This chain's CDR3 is CAITPRASGRSNTGELFF. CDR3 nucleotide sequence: TGTGCCATCACCCCGAGGGCCAGCGGGAGGTCGAACACCGGGGAGCTGTTTTTT.